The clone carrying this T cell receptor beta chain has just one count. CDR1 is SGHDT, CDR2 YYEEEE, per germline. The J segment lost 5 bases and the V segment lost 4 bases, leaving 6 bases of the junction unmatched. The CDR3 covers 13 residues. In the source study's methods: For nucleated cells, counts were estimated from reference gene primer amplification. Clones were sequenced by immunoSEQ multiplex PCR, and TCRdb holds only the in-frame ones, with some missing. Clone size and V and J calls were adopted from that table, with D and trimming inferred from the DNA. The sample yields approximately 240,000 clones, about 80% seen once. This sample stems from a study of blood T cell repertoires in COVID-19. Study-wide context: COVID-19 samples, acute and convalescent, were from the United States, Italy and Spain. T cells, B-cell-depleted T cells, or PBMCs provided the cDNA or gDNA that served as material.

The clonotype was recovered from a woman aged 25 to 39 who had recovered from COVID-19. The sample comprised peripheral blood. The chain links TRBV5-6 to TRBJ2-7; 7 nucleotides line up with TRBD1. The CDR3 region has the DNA TGTGCCAGCAGCCCGACGACAGGGAACGAGCAGTACTTC. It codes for CASSPTTGNEQYF.